The clone carrying this TCR beta chain appeared many times. Its antigen is not identified. The template used for profiling TCR beta VDJ and CDR3 was genomic DNA. From the reads, TCRdb called clonotypes with MiXCR, one entry per CDR3 protein. The sample contains 250,000 to 350,000 distinct CDR3 sequences, roughly 53% of which appear only once. In germline, CDR1 is MRHNA, CDR2 SNTAGT. The CDR3 runs 15 residues. The V end was cut by 6 bases, the J end by 0 bases, with 12 bases between. Patients chosen for sequencing had CD8+CD57+ cells that had expanded, as shown by flow cytometry. Severe acquired aplastic anemia was the diagnosis recorded for all patients. The sample is drawn from a study of CD8+CD57+ T cells in acquired aplastic anemia. Overall study: An average of roughly 3.2 ug of DNA was obtained from sorted CD4+ and CD8+ cells. Findings of the study overall: Patients versus controls showed no significant CD8+ Simpson's diversity difference. Researchers report that around 31 CD8+ CDR3 sequences appeared in both patients and controls.

V gene TRBV6-4 combines with J gene TRBJ1-3; D gene ambiguous. The clonotype comes from a human donor with aplastic anemia. The sample was sorted CD4+, CD8+, or CD8+CD57+ T cells (not recorded which) from PBMCs. CDR3 protein: CASRPEPTSGNTIYF. The CDR3 DNA sequence: TGTGCCAGCAGGCCCGAACCAACCTCTGGAAACACCATATATTTT.